This TCR beta chain is from a study of beta chain features in type 1 diabetes. Points from the study as a whole: Type 1 diabetes patients showed a moderate but significant shortening of TCRB CDR3s in all four CD4+ subsets.

The authors reverse transcribed all of the isolated RNA, so sequencing captured expressed TCRB transcripts. Profiled with immunoSEQ multiplex PCR; TCRdb holds only in-frame clones, not every one. The sample has about 220,000 clones, around 9.9% seen once. Sorted populations were all over 95% pure. Germline lookup yields CDR1 SGHTA and CDR2 FQGNSA. Trimming stripped 4 bases from V and 5 bases from J, with 9 bases between. The CDR3 totals 13 residues. About this clone: Its antigen is not known.

This receptor was obtained from a man aged 18 to 29 in good health. Sequences were obtained from central memory CD4+ T cells from blood. V gene TRBV7-2 combines with J gene TRBJ1-5, with D unclear. The chain's CDR3 is CASSSDMDQPQHF. For the CDR3, the DNA is TGTGCCAGCAGCTCAGACATGGATCAGCCCCAGCATTTT. The variable domain in full, with the rest retrieved from reference TRBV7-2 and TRBJ1-5, is GAGVSQSPSNKVTEKGKDVELRCDPISGHTALYWYRQSLGQGLEFLIYFQGNSAPDKSGLPSDRFSAERTGGSVSTLTIQRTQQEDSAVYLCASSSDMDQPQHFGDGTRLSIL.